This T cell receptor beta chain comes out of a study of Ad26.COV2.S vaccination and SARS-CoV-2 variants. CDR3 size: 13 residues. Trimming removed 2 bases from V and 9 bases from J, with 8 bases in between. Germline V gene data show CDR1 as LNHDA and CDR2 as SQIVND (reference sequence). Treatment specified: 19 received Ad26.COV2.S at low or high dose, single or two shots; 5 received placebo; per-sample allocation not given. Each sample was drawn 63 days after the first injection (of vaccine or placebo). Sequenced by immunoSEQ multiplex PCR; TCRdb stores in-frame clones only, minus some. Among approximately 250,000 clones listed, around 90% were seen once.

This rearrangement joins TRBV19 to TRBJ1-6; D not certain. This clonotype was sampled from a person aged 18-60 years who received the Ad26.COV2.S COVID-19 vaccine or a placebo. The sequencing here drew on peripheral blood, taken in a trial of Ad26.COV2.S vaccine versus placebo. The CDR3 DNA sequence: TGTGCCAGTAGTATAACTGGGTTTTCACCCCTCCACTTT. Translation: CASSITGFSPLHF.